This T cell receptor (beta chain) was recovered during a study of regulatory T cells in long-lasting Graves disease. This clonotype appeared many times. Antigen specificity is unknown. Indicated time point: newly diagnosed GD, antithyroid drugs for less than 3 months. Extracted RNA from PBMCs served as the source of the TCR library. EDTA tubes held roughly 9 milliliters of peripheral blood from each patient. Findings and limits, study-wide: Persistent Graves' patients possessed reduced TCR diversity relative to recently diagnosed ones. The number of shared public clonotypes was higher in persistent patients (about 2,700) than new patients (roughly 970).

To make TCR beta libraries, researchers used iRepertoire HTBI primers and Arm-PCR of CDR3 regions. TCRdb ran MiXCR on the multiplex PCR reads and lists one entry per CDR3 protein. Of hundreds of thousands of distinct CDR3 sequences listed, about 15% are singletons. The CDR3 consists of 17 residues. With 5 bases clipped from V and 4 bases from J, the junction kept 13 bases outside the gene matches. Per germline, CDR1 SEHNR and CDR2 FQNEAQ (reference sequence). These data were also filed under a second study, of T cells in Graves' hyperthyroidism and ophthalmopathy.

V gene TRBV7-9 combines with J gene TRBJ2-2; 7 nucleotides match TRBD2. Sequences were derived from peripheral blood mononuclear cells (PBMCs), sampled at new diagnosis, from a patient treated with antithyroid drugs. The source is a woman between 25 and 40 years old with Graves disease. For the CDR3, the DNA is TGTGCCAGCAGCGTACAAGGGAGGGCTGCGGCCACCGGGGAGCTGTTTTTT. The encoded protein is CASSVQGRAAATGELFF.